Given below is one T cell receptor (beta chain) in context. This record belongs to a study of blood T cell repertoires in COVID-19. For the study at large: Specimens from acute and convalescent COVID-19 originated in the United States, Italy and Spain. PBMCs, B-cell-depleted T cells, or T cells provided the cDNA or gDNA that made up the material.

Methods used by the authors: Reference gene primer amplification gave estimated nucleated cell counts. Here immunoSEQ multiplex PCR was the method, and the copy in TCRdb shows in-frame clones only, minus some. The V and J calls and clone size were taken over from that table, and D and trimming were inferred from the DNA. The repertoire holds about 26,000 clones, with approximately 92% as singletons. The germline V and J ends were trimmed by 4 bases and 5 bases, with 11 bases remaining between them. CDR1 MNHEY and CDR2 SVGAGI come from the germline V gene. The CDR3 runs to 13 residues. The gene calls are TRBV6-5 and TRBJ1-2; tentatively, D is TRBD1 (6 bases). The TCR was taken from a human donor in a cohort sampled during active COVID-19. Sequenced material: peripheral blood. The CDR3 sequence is CASSFPGQYGYTF. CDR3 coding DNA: TGTGCCAGCAGTTTCCCAGGACAGTATGGCTACACCTTC.